This T cell receptor beta chain comes out of a study of T-cell memory formation after mild COVID-19. Study-level information: Largely donor-specific TCR clusters were found.

This CDR3 contains 15 residues. CDR1 and CDR2 from the germline V gene are LGHDT and YNNKEL (reference sequence). Study-wide points: Detection of some responders pre-infection suggested pre-existing cross-reactive memory T cells participated.

The authors produced TCR alpha and TCR beta cDNA libraries with sample barcodes and UMIs by 5'RACE using constant-segment primers. TCRdb fed the 5' RACE reads into MiXCR, producing one record per CDR3 protein. The sample gives around 470,000 distinct CDR3 sequences, over 15% of which show up once; 7.5% to 9.5% is in the top ten. Comments on this clonotype: The target antigen is unknown. One end of the junction fails to match germline, which may point to a read error.

The sequence was collected from an adult woman who had mild COVID-19 (a few samples of this study predate the infection). Cell type and time point are not known. The gene calls are TRBV3-1 and TRBJ2-1, with D possibly matching TRBD2 (6 bases). The sequenced sample consisted of PBMCs or a T cell subset sorted from them (not recorded which). In nucleotides, the CDR3 is TGTACCAGCAGCCAGGATCCGGGACTTTCATATGAGCAGTTCTTC. Residues: CTSSQDPGLSYEQFF.